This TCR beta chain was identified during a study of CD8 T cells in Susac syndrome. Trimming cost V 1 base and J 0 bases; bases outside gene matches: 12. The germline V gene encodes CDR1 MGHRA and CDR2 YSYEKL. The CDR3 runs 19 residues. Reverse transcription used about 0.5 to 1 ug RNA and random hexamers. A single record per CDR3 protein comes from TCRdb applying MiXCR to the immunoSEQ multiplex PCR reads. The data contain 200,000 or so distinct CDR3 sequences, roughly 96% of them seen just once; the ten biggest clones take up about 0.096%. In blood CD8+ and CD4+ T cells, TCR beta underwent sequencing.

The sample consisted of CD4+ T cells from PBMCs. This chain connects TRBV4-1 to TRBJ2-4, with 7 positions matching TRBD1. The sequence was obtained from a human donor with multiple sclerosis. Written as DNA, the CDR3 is TGCGCCAGCAGCCAAGCGGGGAAGGGACAGATTCTAGCCAAAAACATTCAGTACTTC. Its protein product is CASSQAGKGQILAKNIQYF.